What follows are 22 T cell receptor beta chains derived from one specimen sequenced in a study of T cells in Graves' hyperthyroidism and ophthalmopathy. Amplified TCR beta CDR3 regions derived from RNA transcripts. A set of HTBI primers served as the primers for a first-round RT-PCR of the TCR CDR3. One entry per CDR3 protein, called by TCRdb with MiXCR from the multiplex PCR reads. Of 550,000 to 700,000 distinct CDR3 sequences in the sample, 14% to 15% are singletons; the top ten hold 3.5% to 4.5%. Source material: blood. The origin of the receptors is a middle-aged woman with Graves' ophthalmopathy.

This chain links TRBV4-1 with TRBJ2-7; 10 bases match TRBD2. CDR1 and CDR2 (germline): MGHRA, YSYEKL. The V gene end was trimmed by 1 base and the J gene end by 3 bases; junction bases not matched to a gene: 6. The CDR3 is made up of 16 amino acids. CDR3 loop: CASSQARTSGLYEQYF. CDR3 DNA: TGCGCCAGCAGCCAAGCCCGGACTAGCGGCCTCTACGAGCAGTACTTC.

The V and J genes are TRBV27 and TRBJ2-2; TRBD1 is a possible D gene (6 bases). CDR3 length: 17 residues. Germline V gene data show CDR1 as MNHEY and CDR2 as SMNVEV (reference sequence). Trimming took 5 bases from V and 5 from J, leaving 21 bases between them. CDR3 DNA sequence: TGTGCCAGCAGTCCCCATCAAGGGACAATCGAGACCGGGGAGCTGTTTTTT. It translates to CASSPHQGTIETGELFF.

This chain links TRBV28 with TRBJ2-7, with 10 bases identical to TRBD2. The CDR3 contains 14 residues. Germline CDR1 and CDR2: MDHEN and SYDVKM. V lost 10 bases to trimming and J lost 4 bases; unmatched junction nucleotides: 10. In DNA, the CDR3 is TGTGCCACCATGACTAGCGGGCACTCTTACGAGCAGTACTTC. It is translated as CATMTSGHSYEQYF.

The sample holds a few counts of this clonotype. The chain couples TRBV6-2 or TRBV6-3 to TRBJ1-5, with 7 bases lining up with TRBD1. Germline V gene sequence: CDR1 MNHEY, CDR2 SVGEGT. The CDR3 runs to 14 residues. V lost 8 bases, J lost 4 bases, and 8 bases stayed unmatched. The CDR3 spells CASHTGVRNQPQHF. CDR3 DNA sequence: TGTGCCAGCCACACAGGGGTAAGGAATCAGCCCCAGCATTTT.

The chain links TRBV5-1 to TRBJ2-7; 9 bases align to TRBD1. The CDR3 is 15 amino acids. Trimming removed 3 bases from V and 3 bases from J; junction bases left unmatched: 7. CDR1 is SGHRS, CDR2 YFSETQ, per germline. The CDR3 nucleotides are TGCGCCAGCAGCTCACCGGACAGGGGCGGCTACGAGCAGTACTTC. Its protein product is CASSSPDRGGYEQYF.

At least ten counts were recorded for this clonotype. This chain uses TRBV29-1 with TRBJ1-2; 7 bases fit TRBD1. The CDR3 length is 12 residues. Germline V gene sequence: CDR1 SQVTM, CDR2 ANQGSEA. The trim removed 4 bases at V and 8 bases at J, leaving 7 bases unmatched. The DNA for the CDR3 is TGCAGCGTTGTTACAGGGGCGGAGGGCTACACCTTC. Its protein is CSVVTGAEGYTF.

The J gene is TRBJ1-5, the V gene TRBV2, with D possibly TRBD1 on 5 matching bases. The V gene's germline CDR1 is SNHLY and CDR2 FYNNEI. The V and J ends lost 8 bases and 5 bases respectively, with 13 bases between them. This CDR3 has 13 residues. CDR3 protein: CASLQGVHQPQHF. The CDR3 DNA follows: TGTGCCAGCTTGCAGGGAGTACATCAGCCCCAGCATTTT. The full variable domain, rest sourced from reference TRBV2 and TRBJ1-5, is EPEVTQTPSHQVTQMGQEVILRCVPISNHLYFYWYRQILGQKVEFLVSFYNNEISEKSEIFDDQFSVERPDGSNFTLKIRSTKLEDSAMYFCASLQGVHQPQHFGDGTRLSIL.

The table lists this clonotype with many counts. V usage is TRBV28 and J usage is TRBJ2-5, with D possibly being TRBD2 (5 bases). CDR1 is MDHEN and CDR2 is SYDVKM in the germline V gene. The CDR3 length is 15 residues. Trimming stripped 3 bases from V and 2 bases from J, with 13 bases between. The CDR3 is CASSFVGVWQETQYF. The CDR3 bases are TGTGCCAGCAGTTTTGTGGGAGTCTGGCAAGAGACCCAGTACTTC.

There are many counts of this clonotype. The genes are TRBV6-1 and TRBJ2-7; 7 nucleotides line up with TRBD1. The CDR3 consists of 15 residues. Germline loops: CDR1 MNHNS, CDR2 SASEGT. The V and J ends lost 2 bases and 0 bases, in that order; junction bases with no gene match: 4. The CDR3: CASSESWDSSYEQYF. As DNA, the CDR3 is TGTGCCAGCAGTGAATCTTGGGACAGCTCCTACGAGCAGTACTTC.

J is TRBJ2-7 and V is TRBV11-2, with D tentatively TRBD1 or TRBD2 (5 bases each). With 1 base removed from V and 0 bases from J, the gap between germline ends came to 19 bases. The CDR3 runs to 18 residues. In germline, CDR1 is SGHAT, CDR2 FQNNGV. CDR3 bases: TGTGCCAGCAGCTTAGTCAGCTCCTGGGGGATGAGCTCCTACGAGCAGTACTTC. It specifies CASSLVSSWGMSSYEQYF.

This sequence joins TRBV5-1 and TRBJ2-1, with D perhaps matching TRBD2 (6 bases). Trimming left V 4 bases short and J 9 bases short, with 14 bases between. This CDR3 is 13 amino acids long. Germline loops: CDR1 SGHRS, CDR2 YFSETQ. CDR3 region: CASSGGLSGEQFF. The CDR3 nucleotides read TGCGCCAGCAGCGGTGGACTATCCGGTGAGCAGTTCTTC.

V and J are TRBV6-1 and TRBJ1-5; D remains unclear. The CDR3 covers 17 residues. V was trimmed by 6 bases and J by 0 bases, leaving 18 bases between them. Germline V gene data show CDR1 as MNHNS and CDR2 as SASEGT. The CDR3 DNA follows: TGTGCCAGCAGCCTACATGGTGGGTCTGATAGCAATCAGCCCCAGCATTTT. This translates into CASSLHGGSDSNQPQHF.

In this sample, this clonotype turned up a few times. The chain employs TRBV30 and TRBJ2-7; 7 nucleotides agree with TRBD1. V trimming: 4 bases; J trimming: 5 bases; junction bases outside the gene matches: 8. CDR1 and CDR2 from the germline V gene are GTSNPN and SVGIG (reference sequence). CDR3 length: 13 amino acids. As DNA, the CDR3 is TGTGCCTGGAAGAAAACAGGGGTCCACGAGCAGTACTTC. As protein: CAWKKTGVHEQYF. Using reference TRBV30 and TRBJ2-7 for the parts outside the CDR3, the full variable domain is SQTIHQWPATLVQPVGSPLSLECTVEGTSNPNLYWYRQAAGRGLQLLFYSVGIGQISSEVPQNLSASRPQDRQFILSSKKLLLSDSGFYLCAWKKTGVHEQYFGPGTRLTVT.

This clonotype was observed many times. DNA for the CDR3: TGTGCCACCAGCAGAGATCTAATAGCTGAAGCTTTCTTT. It codes for CATSRDLIAEAFF. V usage is TRBV15 and J usage is TRBJ1-1, with D uncertain. The CDR3 contains 13 residues. Trimming cost V 0 bases and J 6 bases, with 8 bases left between them. Germline V gene data show CDR1 as LNHNV and CDR2 as YYDKDF (reference sequence).

This clonotype was recorded at least ten times. V usage is TRBV30 and J usage is TRBJ1-2; possibly TRBD1 for D (5 bases). CDR1 and CDR2 (germline): GTSNPN, SVGIG (reference sequence). CDR3 length equals 11 residues. V was clipped by 5 bases and J by 7 bases, with 11 bases between them. The CDR3 region has the DNA TGTGCCTGGTCCAATGGGGGTGGCTACACCTTC. It encodes CAWSNGGGYTF.

This clonotype was detected ten times or more. The V call is TRBV10-3, the J call TRBJ2-2, with 16 bases aligning to TRBD2. This CDR3 contains 21 residues. Germline CDR1 is ENHRY and CDR2 is SYGVKD. V was clipped by 2 bases and J by 6 bases; unmatched bases: 15. Written as DNA, the CDR3 is TGTGCCATCAGTGAGCTGCTCAACACCGGGACTAGCGGGAGGGCCTCCGGGGAGCTGTTTTTT. Translating gives CAISELLNTGTSGRASGELFF.

This clonotype showed up many times. The chain combines TRBV6-4 with TRBJ2-7; D may correspond to TRBD1 or TRBD2 (5 bases each). This CDR3 contains 17 residues. Trimming pared 10 bases from V and 5 bases from J, leaving 30 bases between. Germline CDR1 MRHNA, CDR2 SNTAGT. In nucleotides, the CDR3 is TGTGCCACCCGCGGAACCGGGACCAGGCGAGGACTTGACGAGCAGTACTTC. Its protein product is CATRGTGTRRGLDEQYF.

This clonotype was seen a handful of times. A read error may produce the germline difference seen at one junction end. The chain links TRBV11-2 to TRBJ2-5, with TRBD2 identical over 8 bases. The CDR3 contains 16 residues. Germline lookup yields CDR1 SGHAT and CDR2 FQNNGV. The DNA for the CDR3 is TGTGCCAGCAACTTAGGGCCGGGAGGGGCCCAAGAGACCCAGTACTTC. Translated, it gives CASNLGPGGAQETQYF. The full variable domain, completed using reference TRBV11-2 and TRBJ2-5, is EAGVAQSPRYKIIEKRQSVAFWCNPISGHATLYWYQQILGQGPKLLIQFQNNGVVDDSQLPKDRFSAERLKGVDSTLKIQPAKLEDSAVYLCASNLGPGGAQETQYFGPGTRLLVL.

This clonotype has ten or more counts. The chain uses TRBV12-3 or TRBV12-4 and TRBJ1-4; 10 nucleotides align to TRBD1. The J segment lost 7 bases and the V segment lost 6 bases, leaving 2 bases of the junction unmatched. The CDR3 covers 13 residues. The CDR3 is CASRWTGGEKLFF. CDR3 DNA: TGTGCCAGCAGATGGACAGGGGGTGAAAAACTGTTTTTT.

In this sample, this clonotype turned up many times. This chain uses TRBV28 with TRBJ2-7, with unresolved D. The CDR3 length is 12 residues. Germline CDR1 reads MDHEN; CDR2 reads SYDVKM. Trimming shortened V by 2 bases and J by 4 bases, and 6 bases separated the two germline ends. The CDR3 DNA sequence: TGTGCCAGCAGTTTACCAGAGTACGAGCAGTACTTC. As protein: CASSLPEYEQYF. The full variable domain, with the rest looked up from reference TRBV28 and TRBJ2-7, is DVKVTQSSRYLVKRTGEKVFLECVQDMDHENMFWYRQDPGLGLRLIYFSYDVKMKEKGDIPEGYSVSREKKERFSLILESASTNQTSMYLCASSLPEYEQYFGPGTRLTVT.

The chain carries TRBV19 and TRBJ1-2; TRBD1 is a possible D gene (6 bases). Germline assignment: CDR1 LNHDA and CDR2 SQIVND (reference sequence). V lost 6 bases, J lost 3 bases, and 11 bases lay in between. This CDR3 is 13 amino acids long. CDR3 bases: TGTGCCAGTAGGCGGGACAAATACTATGGCTACACCTTC. Encoded protein: CASRRDKYYGYTF.

There are many counts of this clonotype. The rearrangement joins TRBV12-3 or TRBV12-4 to TRBJ2-5, with 8 nucleotides matching TRBD1. The CDR3 length is 15 residues. After removal of 1 base from V and 3 bases from J, the junction contained 4 bases not matched to a gene. CDR3 nucleotides: TGTGCCAGCAGTTTAGGGACAGGGCGGGAAGAGACCCAGTACTTC. Its translation is CASSLGTGREETQYF.